This T cell receptor beta chain was retrieved from a study of cytomegalovirus exposure and HLA in healthy donors. Vbeta (60) and Jbeta (13) primers were used in the PCR. Clones were read by immunoSEQ multiplex PCR, and TCRdb kept only the in-frame ones, dropping some. The table for this sample gives about 91,000 clones. The TCR was taken from a woman aged 30 to 39 in good health and CMV-seronegative. The specimen was PBMCs.

CDR3 amino acids: CASSQDSWTLDVNYGYTF. Written as DNA, the CDR3 is TGCGCCAGCAGCCAAGATTCGTGGACACTCGACGTTAACTATGGCTACACCTTC. V and J are TRBV4-1 and TRBJ1-2; D is possibly TRBD1 (5 bases). Germline V gene data show CDR1 as MGHRA and CDR2 as YSYEKL. This CDR3 region has 18 residues. Trimming left V 0 bases short and J 1 base short, with 18 bases between.